One and the same sample provided the 7 T cell receptor beta chains below, sequenced in a study of lymphopenia after photon versus proton radiotherapy. Profiling relied on immunoSEQ multiplex PCR, and the TCRdb table lists in-frame clones only, not all of them. Here the sample spans more than 25,000 clones, 90% being singletons. Sequencing was performed on peripheral blood, taken from a patient treated with photon-based radiotherapy. These receptor sequences come from a woman in her 50s with pancreatic cancer.

The V and J genes are TRBV6-6 and TRBJ2-7; D may be TRBD1 or TRBD2 (6 bases each). The CDR3 extends over 15 amino acids. Deletions cut 2 bases from V and 5 bases from J, with 16 bases between. Germline assignment: CDR1 MNHNY and CDR2 SVGAGI (reference sequence). The CDR3 nucleotides read TGTGCCAGCAGTTACGCCCAGGGGAGGCGCGACGAGCAGTACTTC. Amino acid sequence: CASSYAQGRRDEQYF.

The chain is built from TRBV9 and TRBJ2-4; possible D gene TRBD1, 6 bases. Trimming removed 2 bases at V and 8 bases at J, with 14 bases between. CDR3 length equals 14 residues. CDR1 is SGDLS, CDR2 YYNGEE, per germline. CDR3 nucleotide sequence: TGTGCCAGCAGCGTGACCCCTTCAGGGGACATTCAGTACTTC. Its translation is CASSVTPSGDIQYF.

In its sample, this clone was seen once. The genes are TRBV15 and TRBJ2-1; TRBD2 aligns across 10 bases. Trimming at V came to 3 bases and at J to 5 bases, leaving 4 bases not matched to a gene. This CDR3 is 15 amino acids long. Germline V gives CDR1 LNHNV, CDR2 YYDKDF (reference sequence). The CDR3 DNA is TGTGCCACCAGCAGCACTAGCGGGAACCACAATGAGCAGTTCTTC. Translating it yields CATSSTSGNHNEQFF.

The rearrangement uses TRBV5-1 and TRBJ2-3, with 10 bases that match TRBD2. V was clipped by 3 bases and J by 2 bases; unmatched bases: 6. The CDR3 has 16 residues. The germline gives CDR1 SGHRS, CDR2 YFSETQ. This chain's CDR3 is CASSSAAGGFTDTQYF. The CDR3 bases are TGCGCCAGCAGCTCCGCAGCGGGAGGGTTCACAGATACGCAGTATTTT.

The rearrangement joins TRBV29-1 to TRBJ2-1; D not resolved. The length of the CDR3 is 11 residues. Germline lookup yields CDR1 SQVTM and CDR2 ANQGSEA. Trimming cost V 4 bases and J 6 bases, with 7 bases left between them. The CDR3 loop is CSVGLANEQFF. CDR3 nucleotides: TGCAGCGTTGGGTTGGCCAATGAGCAGTTCTTC.

The chain links TRBV7-6 to TRBJ1-1; 7 bases map to TRBD1. Germline CDR1 SGHVS, CDR2 FNYEAQ. CDR3 size: 14 residues. The junction had 3 bases not matched to a gene; V was cut back by 1 base and J by 4 bases. CDR3 DNA: TGTGCCAGCAGCTTAGGGCAGGGGGTCACTGAAGCTTTCTTT. Amino acid sequence: CASSLGQGVTEAFF.

This chain uses TRBV5-1 with TRBJ2-1, with TRBD2 as a possible D gene (5 bases). CDR1 is SGHRS and CDR2 is YFSETQ in the germline V gene. This CDR3 has 17 residues. Between the trimmed V and J ends, which lost 0 bases and 3 bases, there was a span of 16 bases. CDR3 sequence reads: CASSLASGESRYNEQFF. The CDR3 DNA reads TGCGCCAGCAGCTTGGCCTCTGGGGAGTCGCGCTACAATGAGCAGTTCTTC.